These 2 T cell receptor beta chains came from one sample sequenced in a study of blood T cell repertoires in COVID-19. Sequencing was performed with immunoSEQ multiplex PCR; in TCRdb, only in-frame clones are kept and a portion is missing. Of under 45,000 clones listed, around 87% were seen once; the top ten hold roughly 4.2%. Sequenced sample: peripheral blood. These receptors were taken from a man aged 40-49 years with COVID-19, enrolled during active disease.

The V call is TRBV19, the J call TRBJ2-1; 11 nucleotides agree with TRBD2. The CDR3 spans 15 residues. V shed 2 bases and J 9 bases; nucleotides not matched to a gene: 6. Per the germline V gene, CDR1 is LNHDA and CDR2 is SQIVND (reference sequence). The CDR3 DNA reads TGTGCCAGTAGTATACTAGCGGGAGGTAGGGGTGAGCAGTTCTTC. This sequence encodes CASSILAGGRGEQFF.

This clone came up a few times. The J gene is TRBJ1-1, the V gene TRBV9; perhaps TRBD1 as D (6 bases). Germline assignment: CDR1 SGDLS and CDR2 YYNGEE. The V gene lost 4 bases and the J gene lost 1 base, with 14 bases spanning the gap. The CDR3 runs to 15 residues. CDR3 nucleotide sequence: TGTGCCAGCAGCCGAGGGGCGACAGGGAACACTGAAGCTTTCTTT. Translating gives CASSRGATGNTEAFF.